Listed below are T cell receptor beta chains from one sample, sequenced in a study of CD8+ T cells in alopecia areata. Profiled with immunoSEQ multiplex PCR; TCRdb holds only in-frame clones, not every one. The top ten hold roughly 3.3% of the sample, which has more than 150,000 clones, 45% to 65% seen once. Sequencing used CD4+ T cells sorted from blood, obtained at week 4, from a patient treated with tofacitinib. The receptors come from a human donor with alopecia areata. Both conserved end residues are part of each CDR3. Fields, in order: V gene, J gene, D gene, clone size, CDR3 protein, CDR3 DNA. The D gene is left open where the match is weak. A clone size is listed for some rows: how often the clone was seen (once, few, many), or a class if it is expanded.

TRBV4-2	TRBJ2-5	.	.	CASSQDLVGETQYF	TGTGCCAGCAGCCAAGATCTAGTTGGAGAGACCCAGTACTTC
TRBV29-1	TRBJ2-3	TRBD2	.	CSVEGWLAGPDTQYF	TGCAGCGTTGAGGGTTGGCTAGCGGGGCCCGATACGCAGTATTTT
TRBV5-5	TRBJ2-2	TRBD2	.	CASSSTLAGGYTGELFF	TGTGCCAGCAGCTCGACACTAGCGGGGGGCTACACCGGGGAGCTGTTTTTT
TRBV28	TRBJ1-4	.	.	CASSQGAGELFF	TGTGCCAGCAGCCAAGGGGCTGGGGAACTGTTTTTT
TRBV30	TRBJ1-1	.	.	CAWKGGGTEAFF	TGTGCCTGGAAAGGGGGTGGGACTGAAGCTTTCTTT
TRBV28	TRBJ1-1	.	few	CASSLRGRRANTEAFF	TGTGCCAGCAGTTTACGAGGCAGGAGAGCAAACACTGAAGCTTTCTTT
TRBV11-1	TRBJ2-5	.	.	CASSWAGHQETQYF	TGTGCCAGCAGCTGGGCGGGCCACCAAGAGACCCAGTACTTC
TRBV28	TRBJ2-5	TRBD2	.	CASTRTRQETQYF	TGTGCCAGCACCCGGACTAGGCAAGAGACCCAGTACTTC
TRBV30	TRBJ2-7	.	once	CAWSRKGYEQYF	TGTGCCTGGAGCCGGAAGGGCTACGAGCAGTACTTC
TRBV29-1	TRBJ2-4	.	few	CSVRRPPAGSLAKNIQYF	TGCAGCGTCCGAAGGCCTCCTGCAGGTTCACTAGCCAAAAACATTCAGTACTTC
TRBV29-1	TRBJ2-3	.	few	CSVGGGNTDTQYF	TGCAGCGTTGGTGGAGGGAACACAGATACGCAGTATTTT
TRBV28	TRBJ1-6	TRBD1	few	CASRLTGQESPLHF	TGTGCCAGCAGACTAACAGGACAGGAATCACCCCTCCACTTT
TRBV30	TRBJ2-5	.	.	CAWSVKGPETQYF	TGTGCCTGGAGTGTGAAGGGACCGGAGACCCAGTACTTC
TRBV7-9	TRBJ1-4	.	few	CASSFEGLGTEKLFF	TGTGCCAGCAGCTTCGAGGGGCTGGGGACTGAAAAACTGTTTTTT
TRBV5-1	TRBJ2-7	.	few	CASSLTFQTYEQYF	TGCGCCAGCAGCTTGACTTTCCAAACCTACGAGCAGTACTTC
TRBV5-1	TRBJ1-6	TRBD1	.	CASTTQGERHSPLHF	TGCGCCAGCACCACCCAGGGGGAAAGGCACTCACCCCTCCACTTT
TRBV20-1	TRBJ2-5	.	.	CSAINWETQYF	TGCAGTGCTATCAATTGGGAGACCCAGTACTTC
TRBV4-1	TRBJ2-6	.	.	CASSHKPAATEHSGANVLTF	TGCGCCAGCAGCCATAAACCCGCTGCTACCGAACACTCTGGGGCCAACGTCCTGACTTTC
TRBV20-1	TRBJ1-1	.	.	CSAGSDTEAFF	TGCAGTGCTGGGTCTGACACTGAAGCTTTCTTT
TRBV30	TRBJ1-2	TRBD1	.	CAWSKPGQGYGYTF	TGTGCCTGGAGTAAGCCGGGACAGGGGTATGGCTACACCTTC
TRBV30	TRBJ1-4	TRBD1	.	CAWRETGGELFF	TGTGCCTGGAGAGAAACAGGGGGGGAACTGTTTTTT
TRBV11-3	TRBJ2-1	.	.	CASSHGVDEQFF	TGTGCCAGCAGCCATGGCGTCGATGAGCAGTTCTTC